Below are 15 T cell receptor beta chains sequenced from a single sample in a study of cytomegalovirus exposure and HLA in healthy donors. Researchers ran the PCR with 60 Vbeta and 13 Jbeta primers. Data came from immunoSEQ multiplex PCR; TCRdb stores just in-frame clones and leaves some out. The sample has approximately 170,000 clones, around 76% seen once. The sample was PBMCs. Receptor source: a woman aged 25 to 39 in good health and CMV-seropositive.

As DNA, the CDR3 is TGCAGCGTTGGCGAGGGACTAGCGGGAGGAGAGCAGTTCTTC. It codes for CSVGEGLAGGEQFF. This chain links TRBV29-1 with TRBJ2-1, with 15 nucleotides matching TRBD2. The germline gives CDR1 SQVTM, CDR2 ANQGSEA. The CDR3 consists of 14 residues. With 4 bases clipped from V and 10 bases from J, the junction kept 5 bases outside the gene matches.

J is TRBJ2-1 and V is TRBV4-3; 9 nucleotides align to TRBD1. The CDR3 spans 15 residues. The junction had 7 bases not matched to a gene; V was cut back by 1 base and J by 9 bases. CDR1 LGHNA and CDR2 YSLEER come from the germline V gene. DNA for the CDR3: TGCGCCAGCAGCCAAGGGTACAGGGGGCATTTTGAGCAGTTCTTC. Translating it yields CASSQGYRGHFEQFF.

In its sample, this clone was seen once. The J gene is TRBJ1-5, the V gene TRBV12-5; no definite D call. CDR1 and CDR2 (germline): LGHNT, FRNRAP. CDR3 size: 16 residues. The V and J ends lost 7 bases and 3 bases respectively, with 19 bases between them. The CDR3 loop reads CASVEKTAEFNQPQHF. CDR3 in DNA: TGTGCTAGTGTCGAAAAGACGGCGGAGTTCAATCAGCCCCAGCATTTT. The full variable domain, completed using reference TRBV12-5 and TRBJ1-5, is DARVTQTPRHKVTEMGQEVTMRCQPILGHNTVFWYRQTMMQGLELLAYFRNRAPLDDSGMPKDRFSAEMPDATLATLKIQPSEPRDSAVYFCASVEKTAEFNQPQHFGDGTRLSIL.

This chain links TRBV5-1 with TRBJ1-2; 10 bases are a match to TRBD1. Germline CDR1 and CDR2: SGHRS and YFSETQ. This CDR3 contains 18 residues. The V and J ends lost 3 bases and 4 bases, in that order; junction bases with no gene match: 15. The CDR3 here is CASSSDPPGQGYFYGYTF. The CDR3 DNA sequence: TGCGCCAGCAGCTCCGACCCCCCGGGACAGGGGTACTTCTATGGCTACACCTTC.

This chain links TRBV7-6 with TRBJ2-2, with D uncertain. V was clipped by 4 bases and J by 1 base, with 10 bases between them. This CDR3 has 15 amino acids. Germline V gene lookup returns CDR1 SGHVS and CDR2 FNYEAQ. This CDR3 is CASSSPSRNTGELFF. The CDR3 DNA reads TGTGCCAGCAGCTCCCCTTCGAGGAACACCGGGGAGCTGTTTTTT.

The chain combines TRBV19 with TRBJ2-3; 7 nucleotides line up with TRBD2. This CDR3 has 16 amino acids. The V gene's germline CDR1 is LNHDA and CDR2 SQIVND (reference sequence). The junction had 8 bases not matched to a gene; V was cut back by 5 bases and J by 0 bases. Written as DNA, the CDR3 is TGTGCCAGTAGTCCTGGGACTACTCGAAGCACAGATACGCAGTATTTT. Its translation: CASSPGTTRSTDTQYF.

J is TRBJ2-1 and V is TRBV7-2, with 9 bases matching TRBD1. The V gene's germline CDR1 is SGHTA and CDR2 FQGNSA. V was pared by 4 bases and J by 4 bases, with 5 bases of the junction left unmatched. This CDR3 has 15 amino acids. The CDR3 coding sequence is TGTGCCAGCAGCTCCGGACAGGGGCGGTACAATGAGCAGTTCTTC. Encoded protein: CASSSGQGRYNEQFF.

This sequence joins TRBV5-4 and TRBJ2-4, with 11 bases fitting TRBD1. The germline V gene has CDR1 SGHNT and CDR2 YYREEE (reference sequence). The CDR3 sequence is 20 residues long. V shed 0 bases, J shed 2 bases, and the junction held 13 bases outside the gene matches. This CDR3 reads CASSLEDRGRIKGPKNIQYF. CDR3 nucleotides: TGTGCCAGCAGCTTGGAGGACAGGGGGCGAATCAAGGGTCCCAAAAACATTCAGTACTTC.

This rearrangement joins TRBV15 to TRBJ1-2; TRBD1 matches at 8 bases. The V gene's germline CDR1 is LNHNV and CDR2 YYDKDF (reference sequence). There are 15 residues in the CDR3. V shed 5 bases, J shed 6 bases, and the junction held 11 bases outside the gene matches. The CDR3 DNA reads as TGTGCCACCAGCCGGACGGGCAGGGGGCTAGATGGCTACACCTTC. It specifies CATSRTGRGLDGYTF.

The genes are TRBV6-1 and TRBJ2-5; 10 bases align to TRBD2. The J call may be incorrect, as the DNA end agrees better with TRBJ2-7. This CDR3 has 14 residues. Germline CDR1 is MNHNS and CDR2 is SASEGT. CDR3 sequence reads: CASTRAGGSYEQYF. Written as DNA, the CDR3 is TGTGCCAGCACCCGAGCGGGGGGGTCCTACGAGCAGTACTTC.

The V call is TRBV6-1, the J call TRBJ2-7; 8 bases agree with TRBD1. This CDR3 spans 15 amino acids. The germline V gene encodes CDR1 MNHNS and CDR2 SASEGT. Unmatched junction bases numbered 6, after V lost 5 bases and J lost 0 bases. The CDR3 here is CASSSDRGSSYEQYF. CDR3 coding DNA: TGTGCCAGCAGTTCAGACAGGGGAAGCTCCTACGAGCAGTACTTC.

The gene calls are TRBV2 and TRBJ1-2, with TRBD1 as a possible D gene (6 bases). The germline CDR1 and CDR2 sequences are SNHLY and FYNNEI. CDR3 length equals 12 residues. Between the trimmed V and J ends, which lost 9 bases and 8 bases, there was a span of 16 bases. The CDR3 sequence is CARTTGYRGYTF. CDR3 bases: TGTGCCAGGACCACAGGGTATCGCGGCTACACCTTC.

A single count supports this clone. The chain couples TRBV5-1 to TRBJ1-6; D is unclear. V lost 5 bases, J lost 7 bases, and 16 bases lay in between. The germline V gene has CDR1 SGHRS and CDR2 YFSETQ. The CDR3 consists of 15 residues. CDR3 in DNA: TGCGCCAGCAGGTTACTAGCCGGTGGGAATTCACCCCTCCACTTT. Amino acid sequence: CASRLLAGGNSPLHF.

There are a few counts of this clone. The V gene is TRBV18, the J gene TRBJ2-2; 11 bases line up with TRBD2. Germline V gene lookup returns CDR1 KGHSH and CDR2 LQKENI. Germline trimming cut 0 bases from V and 11 bases from J; bases unmatched to any gene: 5. The CDR3 loop spans 15 amino acids. CDR3 bases: TGTGCCAGCTCACCACCGACCGGGACTAGCGGCGAGCTGTTTTTT. It is translated as CASSPPTGTSGELFF. The entire variable domain, with the rest obtained from reference TRBV18 and TRBJ2-2, is as follows: NAGVMQNPRHLVRRRGQEARLRCSPMKGHSHVYWYRQLPEEGLKFMVYLQKENIIDESGMPKERFSAEFPKEGPSILRIQQVVRGDSAAYFCASSPPTGTSGELFFGEGSRLTVL.

The chain combines TRBV6-6 with TRBJ1-5; 12 bases are shared with TRBD1. CDR1 MNHNY and CDR2 SVGAGI come from the germline V gene (reference sequence). CDR3 length: 15 amino acids. V was pared by 4 bases and J by 5 bases, with 3 bases of the junction left unmatched. The CDR3 DNA reads as TGTGCCAGCAGTTCCGGGACAGGGGGCCATCAGCCCCAGCATTTT. It yields the protein CASSSGTGGHQPQHF.